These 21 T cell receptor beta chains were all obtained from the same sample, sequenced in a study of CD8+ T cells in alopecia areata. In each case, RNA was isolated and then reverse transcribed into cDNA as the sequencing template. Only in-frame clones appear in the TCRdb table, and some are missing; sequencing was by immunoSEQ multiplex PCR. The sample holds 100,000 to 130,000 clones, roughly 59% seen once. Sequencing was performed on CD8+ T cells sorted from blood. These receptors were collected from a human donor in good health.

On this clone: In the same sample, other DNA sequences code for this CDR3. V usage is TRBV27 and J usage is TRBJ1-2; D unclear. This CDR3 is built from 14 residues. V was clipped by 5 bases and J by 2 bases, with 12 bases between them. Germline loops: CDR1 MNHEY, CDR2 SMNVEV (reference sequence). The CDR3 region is CASSPLGSNYGYTF. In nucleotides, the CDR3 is TGTGCCAGCAGTCCGCTTGGATCAAACTATGGCTACACCTTC.

The CDR3 here is CASSDSRDRGIEKLFF. In nucleotides, the CDR3 is TGTGCCAGCAGTGACAGCCGGGACAGGGGAATTGAAAAACTGTTTTTT. The chain combines TRBV25-1 with TRBJ1-4, with 10 nucleotides matching TRBD1. CDR1 and CDR2 (germline): MGHDK, SYGVNS. Trimming at V came to 3 bases and at J to 7 bases, leaving 8 bases not matched to a gene. The length of the CDR3 is 16 residues.

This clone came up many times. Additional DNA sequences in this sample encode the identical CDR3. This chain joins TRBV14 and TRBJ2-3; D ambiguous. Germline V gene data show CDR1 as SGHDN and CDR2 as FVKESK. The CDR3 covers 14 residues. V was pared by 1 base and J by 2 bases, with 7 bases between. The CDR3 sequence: CASSQGRHTDTQYF. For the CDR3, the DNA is TGTGCCAGCAGCCAAGGACGGCACACAGATACGCAGTATTTT.

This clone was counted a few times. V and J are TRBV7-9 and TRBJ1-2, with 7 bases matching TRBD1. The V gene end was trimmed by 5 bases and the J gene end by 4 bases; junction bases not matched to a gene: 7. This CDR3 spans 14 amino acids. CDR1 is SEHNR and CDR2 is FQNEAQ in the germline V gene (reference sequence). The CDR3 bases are TGTGCCAGCAGCCTGGGGGACAGCCTCTATGGCTACACCTTC. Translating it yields CASSLGDSLYGYTF.

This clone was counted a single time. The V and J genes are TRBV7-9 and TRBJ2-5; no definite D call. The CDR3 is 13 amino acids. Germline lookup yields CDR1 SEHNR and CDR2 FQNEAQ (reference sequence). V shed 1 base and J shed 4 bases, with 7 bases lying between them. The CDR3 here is CASSLGSSETQYF. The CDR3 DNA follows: TGTGCCAGCAGCTTAGGCAGCTCAGAGACCCAGTACTTC.

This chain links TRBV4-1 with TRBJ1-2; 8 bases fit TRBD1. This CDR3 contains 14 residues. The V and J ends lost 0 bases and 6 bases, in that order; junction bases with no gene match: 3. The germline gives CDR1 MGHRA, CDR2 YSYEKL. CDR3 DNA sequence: TGCGCCAGCAGCCAAGAGGACAGGGTGGATGGCTACACCTTC. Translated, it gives CASSQEDRVDGYTF.

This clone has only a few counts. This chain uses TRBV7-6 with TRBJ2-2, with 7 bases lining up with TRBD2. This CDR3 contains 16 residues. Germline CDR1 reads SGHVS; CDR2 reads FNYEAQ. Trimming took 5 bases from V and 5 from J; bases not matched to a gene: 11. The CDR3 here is CASSPLIMGGTGELFF. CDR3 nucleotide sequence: TGTGCCAGCAGCCCTCTCATTATGGGGGGGACCGGGGAGCTGTTTTTT.

CDR3 loop: CASSTGHEQFF. The CDR3 DNA is TGTGCCAGTAGTACAGGGCATGAGCAGTTCTTC. The chain combines TRBV19 with TRBJ2-1; perhaps TRBD1 as D (5 bases). Germline V gene lookup returns CDR1 LNHDA and CDR2 SQIVND (reference sequence). The CDR3 extends over 11 amino acids. Deletions cut 4 bases from V and 8 bases from J, with 6 bases between.

CDR3: CASSSHSGTFTDTQYF. CDR3 DNA sequence: TGTGCCAGCAGCTCCCACAGTGGAACTTTCACAGATACGCAGTATTTT. This chain joins TRBV9 and TRBJ2-3, with D hard to call. CDR3 length: 16 residues. Trimming removed 4 bases from V and 2 bases from J, with 17 bases in between. Germline loops: CDR1 SGDLS, CDR2 YYNGEE.

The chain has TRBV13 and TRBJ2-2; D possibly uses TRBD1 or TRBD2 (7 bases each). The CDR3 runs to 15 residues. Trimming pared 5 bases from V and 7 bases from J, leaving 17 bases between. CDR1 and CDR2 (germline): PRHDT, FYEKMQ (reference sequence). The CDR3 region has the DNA TGTGCCAGCAGCCCCAGACAGGGACTACACGGGGAGCTGTTTTTT. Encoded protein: CASSPRQGLHGELFF.

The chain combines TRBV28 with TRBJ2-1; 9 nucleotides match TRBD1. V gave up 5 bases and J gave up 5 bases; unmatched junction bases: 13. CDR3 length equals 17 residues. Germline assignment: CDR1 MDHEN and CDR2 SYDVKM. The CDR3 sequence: CASSPHQTGGRNNEQFF. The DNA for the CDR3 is TGTGCCAGCAGTCCCCACCAGACAGGGGGAAGAAACAATGAGCAGTTCTTC.

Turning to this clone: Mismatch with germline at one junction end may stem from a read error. CDR3 nucleotide sequence: TGTGCTAGCAGCCCACACCCGAGGGGCGAGACCCAGTACTTC. This gives the protein CASSPHPRGETQYF. V usage is TRBV7-7 and J usage is TRBJ2-5, with D possibly being TRBD1 or TRBD2 (5 bases each). The CDR3 sequence is 14 residues long. The germline V gene has CDR1 SSHAT and CDR2 FNYEAQ (reference sequence). Variable domain in full (rest from reference TRBV7-7 and TRBJ2-5): GAGVSQSPRYKVTKRGQDVTLRCDPISSHATLYWYQQALGQGPEFLTYFNYEAQPDKSGLPSDRFSAERPEGSISTLTIQRTEQRDSAMYRCASSPHPRGETQYFGPGTRLLVL.

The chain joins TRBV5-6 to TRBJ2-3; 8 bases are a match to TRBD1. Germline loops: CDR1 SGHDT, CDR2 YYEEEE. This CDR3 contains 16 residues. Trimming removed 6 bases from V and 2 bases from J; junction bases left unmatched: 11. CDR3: CASTWETGAHTDTQYF. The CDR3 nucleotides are TGTGCCAGCACCTGGGAGACAGGGGCTCACACAGATACGCAGTATTTT. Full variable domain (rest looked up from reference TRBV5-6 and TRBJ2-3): DAGVTQSPTHLIKTRGQQVTLRCSPKSGHDTVSWYQQALGQGPQFIFQYYEEEERQRGNFPDRFSGHQFPNYSSELNVNALLLGDSALYLCASTWETGAHTDTQYFGPGTRLTVL.

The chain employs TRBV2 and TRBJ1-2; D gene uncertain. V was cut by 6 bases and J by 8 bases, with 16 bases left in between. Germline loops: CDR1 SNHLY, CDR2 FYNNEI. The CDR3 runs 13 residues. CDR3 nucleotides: TGTGCCAGCAGCCCGACAAACCCGAGGGGCTACACCTTC. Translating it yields CASSPTNPRGYTF.

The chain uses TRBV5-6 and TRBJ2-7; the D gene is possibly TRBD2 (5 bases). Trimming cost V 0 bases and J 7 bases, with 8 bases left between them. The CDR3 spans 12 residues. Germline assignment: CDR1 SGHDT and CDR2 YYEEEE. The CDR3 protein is CASSLGTREQYF. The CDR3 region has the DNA TGTGCCAGCAGCTTGGGCACTAGGGAGCAGTACTTC.

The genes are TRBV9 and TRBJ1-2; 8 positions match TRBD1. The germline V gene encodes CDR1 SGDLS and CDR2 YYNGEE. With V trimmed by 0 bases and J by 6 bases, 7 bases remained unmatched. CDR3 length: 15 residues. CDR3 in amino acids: CASSVVKGTGHGYTF. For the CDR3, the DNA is TGTGCCAGCAGCGTAGTAAAAGGGACAGGCCATGGCTACACCTTC.

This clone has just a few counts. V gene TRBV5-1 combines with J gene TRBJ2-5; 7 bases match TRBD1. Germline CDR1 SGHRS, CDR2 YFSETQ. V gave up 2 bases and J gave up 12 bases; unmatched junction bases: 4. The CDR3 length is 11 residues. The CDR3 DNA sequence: TGCGCCAGCAGCTTAGGACAGGAGAAGTACTTC. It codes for CASSLGQEKYF.

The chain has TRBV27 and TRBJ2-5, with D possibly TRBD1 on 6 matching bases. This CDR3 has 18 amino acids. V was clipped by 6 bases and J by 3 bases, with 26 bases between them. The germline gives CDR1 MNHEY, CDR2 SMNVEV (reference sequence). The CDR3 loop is CASRPPLRGYNYEETQYF. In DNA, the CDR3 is TGTGCCAGCAGACCTCCCTTGAGGGGGTACAATTATGAAGAGACCCAGTACTTC.

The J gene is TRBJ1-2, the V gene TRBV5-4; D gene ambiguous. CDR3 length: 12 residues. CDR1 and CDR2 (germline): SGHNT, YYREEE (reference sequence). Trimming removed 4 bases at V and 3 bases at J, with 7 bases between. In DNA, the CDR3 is TGTGCCAGCAGCGGGTCGCACTATGGCTACACCTTC. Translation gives CASSGSHYGYTF.

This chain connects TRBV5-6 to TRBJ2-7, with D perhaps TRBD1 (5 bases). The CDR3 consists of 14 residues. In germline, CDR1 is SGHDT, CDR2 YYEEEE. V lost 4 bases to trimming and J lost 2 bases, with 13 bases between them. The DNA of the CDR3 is TGTGCCAGCAGCGAACTCAGGGATCCCTACGAGCAGTACTTC. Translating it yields CASSELRDPYEQYF.

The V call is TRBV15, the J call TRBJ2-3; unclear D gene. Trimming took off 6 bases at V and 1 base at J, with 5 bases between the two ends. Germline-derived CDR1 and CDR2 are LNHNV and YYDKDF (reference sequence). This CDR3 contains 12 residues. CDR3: CATSDGTDTQYF. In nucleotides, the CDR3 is TGTGCCACCAGTGACGGCACAGATACGCAGTATTTT.